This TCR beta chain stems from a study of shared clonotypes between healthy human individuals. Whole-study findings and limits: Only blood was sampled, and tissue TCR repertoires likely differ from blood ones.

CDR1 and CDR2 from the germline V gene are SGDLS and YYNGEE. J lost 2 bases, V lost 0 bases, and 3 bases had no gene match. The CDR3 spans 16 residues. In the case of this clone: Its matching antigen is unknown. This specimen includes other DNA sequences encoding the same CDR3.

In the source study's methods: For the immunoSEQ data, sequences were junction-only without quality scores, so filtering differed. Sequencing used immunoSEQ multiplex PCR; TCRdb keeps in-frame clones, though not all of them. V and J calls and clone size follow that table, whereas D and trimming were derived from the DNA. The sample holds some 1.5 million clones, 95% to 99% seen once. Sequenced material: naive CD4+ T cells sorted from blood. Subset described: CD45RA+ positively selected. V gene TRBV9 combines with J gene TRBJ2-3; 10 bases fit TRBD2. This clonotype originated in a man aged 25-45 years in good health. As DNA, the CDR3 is TGTGCCAGCAGCGTAGCTAGCGGGAGACACACAGATACGCAGTATTTT. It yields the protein CASSVASGRHTDTQYF.